This TCR beta chain was recorded in a study of blood T cell repertoires in COVID-19. About the study: Acute-phase and convalescent COVID-19 samples originated in the United States, Italy and Spain. Sources were T cells, B-cell-depleted T cells, or PBMCs; the material itself was cDNA or gDNA.

As handled by the study authors: Quantification of nucleated cells was approximated via reference gene primer amplification. The method was immunoSEQ multiplex PCR; TCRdb's version includes in-frame clones alone and lacks a portion of them. Clone size and V and J calls were adopted from that table, with D and trimming inferred from the DNA. The data show roughly 160,000 clones, roughly 93% seen once. J was trimmed by 5 bases and V by 0 bases; bases with no gene match: 12. The CDR3 length is 17 residues. Germline-derived CDR1 and CDR2 are SGHRS and YFSETQ. The sequencing sample was made of peripheral blood. This TCR was recovered from a young man with acute or convalescent COVID-19. The chain recombines TRBV5-1 with TRBJ2-5; 8 bases are a match to TRBD1. CDR3 DNA sequence: TGCGCCAGCAGCTTGGACCCGGGACAGGCCGCGGGGGAGACCCAGTACTTC. Its translation is CASSLDPGQAAGETQYF.